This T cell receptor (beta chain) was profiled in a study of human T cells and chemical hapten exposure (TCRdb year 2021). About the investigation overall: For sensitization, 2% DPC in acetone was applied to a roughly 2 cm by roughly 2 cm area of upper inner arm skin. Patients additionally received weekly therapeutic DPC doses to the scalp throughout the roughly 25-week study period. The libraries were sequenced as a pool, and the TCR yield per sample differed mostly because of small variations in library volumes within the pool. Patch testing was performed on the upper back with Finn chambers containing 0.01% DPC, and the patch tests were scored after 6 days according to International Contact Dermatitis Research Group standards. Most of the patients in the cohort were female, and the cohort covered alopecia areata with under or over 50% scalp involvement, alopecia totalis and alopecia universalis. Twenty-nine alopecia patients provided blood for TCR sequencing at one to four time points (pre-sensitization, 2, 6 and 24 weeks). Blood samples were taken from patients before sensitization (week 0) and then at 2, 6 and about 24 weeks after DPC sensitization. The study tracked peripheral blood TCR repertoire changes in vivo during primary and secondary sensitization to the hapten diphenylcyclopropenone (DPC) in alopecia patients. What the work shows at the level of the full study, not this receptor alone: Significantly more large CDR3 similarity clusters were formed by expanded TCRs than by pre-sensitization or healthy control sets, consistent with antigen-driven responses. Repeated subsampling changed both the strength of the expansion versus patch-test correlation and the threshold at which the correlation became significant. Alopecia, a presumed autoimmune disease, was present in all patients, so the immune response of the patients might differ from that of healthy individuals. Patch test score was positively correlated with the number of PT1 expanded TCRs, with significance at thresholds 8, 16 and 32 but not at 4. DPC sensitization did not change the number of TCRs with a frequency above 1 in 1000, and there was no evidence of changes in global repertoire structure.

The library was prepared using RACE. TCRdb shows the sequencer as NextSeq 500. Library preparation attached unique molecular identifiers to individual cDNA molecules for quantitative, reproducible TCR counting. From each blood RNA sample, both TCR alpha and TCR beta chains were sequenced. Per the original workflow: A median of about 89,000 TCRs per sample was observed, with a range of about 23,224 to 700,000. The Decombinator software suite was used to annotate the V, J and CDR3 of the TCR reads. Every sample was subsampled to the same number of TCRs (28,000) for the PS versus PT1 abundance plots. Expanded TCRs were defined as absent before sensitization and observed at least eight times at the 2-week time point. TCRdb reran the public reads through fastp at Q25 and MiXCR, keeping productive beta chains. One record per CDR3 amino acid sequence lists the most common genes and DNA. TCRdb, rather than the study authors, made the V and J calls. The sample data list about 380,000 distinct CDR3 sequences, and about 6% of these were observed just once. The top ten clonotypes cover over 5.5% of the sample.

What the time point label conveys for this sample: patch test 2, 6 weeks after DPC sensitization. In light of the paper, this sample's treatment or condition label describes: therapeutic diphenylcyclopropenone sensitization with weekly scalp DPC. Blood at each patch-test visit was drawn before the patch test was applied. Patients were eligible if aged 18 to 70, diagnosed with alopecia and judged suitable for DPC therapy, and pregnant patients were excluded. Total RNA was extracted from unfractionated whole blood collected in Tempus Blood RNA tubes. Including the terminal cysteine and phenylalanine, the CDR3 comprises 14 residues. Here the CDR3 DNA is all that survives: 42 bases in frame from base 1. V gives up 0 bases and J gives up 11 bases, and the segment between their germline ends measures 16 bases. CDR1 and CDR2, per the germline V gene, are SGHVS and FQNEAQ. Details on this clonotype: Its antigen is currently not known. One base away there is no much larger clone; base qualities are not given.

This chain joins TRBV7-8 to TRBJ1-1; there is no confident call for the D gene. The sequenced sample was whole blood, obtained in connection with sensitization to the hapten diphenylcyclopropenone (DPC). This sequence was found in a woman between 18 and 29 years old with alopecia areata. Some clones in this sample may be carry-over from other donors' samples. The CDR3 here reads CASSLAWSDVGAFF. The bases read TGTGCCAGCAGCTTAGCCTGGTCGGACGTCGGGGCTTTCTTT.